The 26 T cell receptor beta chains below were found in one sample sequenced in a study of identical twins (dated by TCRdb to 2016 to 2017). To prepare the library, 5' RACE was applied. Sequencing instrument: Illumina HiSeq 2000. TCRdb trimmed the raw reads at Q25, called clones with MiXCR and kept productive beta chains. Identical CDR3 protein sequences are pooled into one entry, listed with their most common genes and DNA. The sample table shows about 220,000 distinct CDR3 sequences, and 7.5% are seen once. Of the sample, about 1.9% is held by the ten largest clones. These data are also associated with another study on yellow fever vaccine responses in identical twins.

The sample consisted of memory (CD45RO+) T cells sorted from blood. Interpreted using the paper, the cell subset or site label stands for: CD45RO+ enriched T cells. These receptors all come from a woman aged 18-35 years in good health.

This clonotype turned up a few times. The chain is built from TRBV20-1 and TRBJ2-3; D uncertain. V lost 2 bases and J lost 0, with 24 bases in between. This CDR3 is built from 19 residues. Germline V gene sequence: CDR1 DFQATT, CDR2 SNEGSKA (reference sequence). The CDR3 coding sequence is TGCAGTGCTAGATCCCGTACCGGTAAGGTGCGGCGCAGCACAGATACGCAGTATTTT. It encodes CSARSRTGKVRRSTDTQYF.

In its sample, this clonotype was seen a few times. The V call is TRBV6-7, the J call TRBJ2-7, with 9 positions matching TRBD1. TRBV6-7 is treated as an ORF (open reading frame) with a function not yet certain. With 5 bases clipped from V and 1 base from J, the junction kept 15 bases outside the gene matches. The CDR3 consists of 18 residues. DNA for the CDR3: TGTGCCAGCAGTATTTTAAGACCCCGGGACAGGGAATCCTACGAGCAGTACTTC. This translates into CASSILRPRDRESYEQYF.

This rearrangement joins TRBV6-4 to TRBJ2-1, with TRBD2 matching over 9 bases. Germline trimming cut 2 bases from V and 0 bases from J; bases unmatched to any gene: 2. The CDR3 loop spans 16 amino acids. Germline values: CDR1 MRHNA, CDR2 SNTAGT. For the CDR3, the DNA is TGTGCCAGCAGTGACGTAGCGGGGGTCTCCTACAATGAGCAGTTCTTC. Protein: CASSDVAGVSYNEQFF.

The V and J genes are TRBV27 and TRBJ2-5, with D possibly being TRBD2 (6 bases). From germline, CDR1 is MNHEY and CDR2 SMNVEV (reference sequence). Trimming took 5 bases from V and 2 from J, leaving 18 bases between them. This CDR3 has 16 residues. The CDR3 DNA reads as TGTGCCAGCAGTCCCCGGTCCGGGAGAGGGCAAGAGACCCAGTACTTC. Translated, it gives CASSPRSGRGQETQYF.

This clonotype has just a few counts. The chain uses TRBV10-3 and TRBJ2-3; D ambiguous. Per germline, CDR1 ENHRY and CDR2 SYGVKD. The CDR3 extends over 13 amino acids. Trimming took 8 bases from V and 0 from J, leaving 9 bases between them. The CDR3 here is CAIGAESTDTQYF. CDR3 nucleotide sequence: TGTGCCATCGGCGCGGAGAGCACAGATACGCAGTATTTT.

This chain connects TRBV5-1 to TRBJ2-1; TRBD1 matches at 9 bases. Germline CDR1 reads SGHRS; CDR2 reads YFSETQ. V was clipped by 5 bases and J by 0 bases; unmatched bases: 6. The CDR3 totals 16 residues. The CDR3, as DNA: TGCGCCAGCAGGCCTACAGGGGGCTACTCCTACAATGAGCAGTTCTTC. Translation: CASRPTGGYSYNEQFF.

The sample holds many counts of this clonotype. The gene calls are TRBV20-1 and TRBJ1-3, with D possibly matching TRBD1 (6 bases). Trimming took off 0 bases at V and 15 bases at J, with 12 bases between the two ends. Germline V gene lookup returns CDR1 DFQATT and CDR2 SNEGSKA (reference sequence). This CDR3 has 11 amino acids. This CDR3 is CSARDYPGEYF. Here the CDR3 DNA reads TGCAGTGCTAGAGATTATCCAGGGGAATATTTT.

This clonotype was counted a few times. The CDR3 coding sequence is TGTGCCACCAGCAGGGACGGGGGTGGCGAGCAGTACTTC. Translated: CATSRDGGGEQYF. This chain links TRBV15 with TRBJ2-7; D may be TRBD2 (6 bases). Germline V gives CDR1 LNHNV, CDR2 YYDKDF (reference sequence). V was shortened by 3 bases and J by 6 bases, with 12 bases between the two germline ends. The CDR3 is made up of 13 amino acids.

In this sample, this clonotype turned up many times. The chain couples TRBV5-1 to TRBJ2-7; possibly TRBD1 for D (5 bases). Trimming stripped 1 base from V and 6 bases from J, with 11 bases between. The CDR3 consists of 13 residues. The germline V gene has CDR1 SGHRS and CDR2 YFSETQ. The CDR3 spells CASSLRNRSEQYF. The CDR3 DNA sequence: TGCGCCAGCAGCTTGCGGAACAGGTCCGAGCAGTACTTC.

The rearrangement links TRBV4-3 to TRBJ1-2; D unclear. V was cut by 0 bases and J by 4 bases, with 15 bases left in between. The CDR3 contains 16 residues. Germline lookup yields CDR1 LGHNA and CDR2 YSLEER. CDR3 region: CASSQEPAEPSYGYTF. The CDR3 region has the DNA TGCGCCAGCAGCCAAGAACCCGCAGAACCCTCCTATGGCTACACCTTC.

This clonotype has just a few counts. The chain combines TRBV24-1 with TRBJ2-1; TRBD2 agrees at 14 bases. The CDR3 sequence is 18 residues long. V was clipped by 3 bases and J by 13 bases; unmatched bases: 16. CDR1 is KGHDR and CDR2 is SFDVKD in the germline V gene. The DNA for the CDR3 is TGTGCCACCAGTGATAGAACGCCTACCGGGACTAGCGGGAGAGCCCAGTTCTTC. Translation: CATSDRTPTGTSGRAQFF.

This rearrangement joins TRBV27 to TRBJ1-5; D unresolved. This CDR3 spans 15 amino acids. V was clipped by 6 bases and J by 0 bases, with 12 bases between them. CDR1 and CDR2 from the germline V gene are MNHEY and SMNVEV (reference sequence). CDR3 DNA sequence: TGTGCCAGCAGGCCACACGACTATAGCAATCAGCCCCAGCATTTT. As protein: CASRPHDYSNQPQHF.

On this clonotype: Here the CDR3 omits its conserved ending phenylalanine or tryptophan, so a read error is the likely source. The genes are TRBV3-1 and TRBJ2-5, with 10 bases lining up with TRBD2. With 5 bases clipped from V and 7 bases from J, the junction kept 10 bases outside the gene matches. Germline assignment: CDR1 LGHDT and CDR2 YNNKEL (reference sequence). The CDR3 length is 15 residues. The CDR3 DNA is TGTGCCAGCAGCTTGCCCAGGACTAGCGGTACGACCCAGTACTCC. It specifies CASSLPRTSGTTQYS.

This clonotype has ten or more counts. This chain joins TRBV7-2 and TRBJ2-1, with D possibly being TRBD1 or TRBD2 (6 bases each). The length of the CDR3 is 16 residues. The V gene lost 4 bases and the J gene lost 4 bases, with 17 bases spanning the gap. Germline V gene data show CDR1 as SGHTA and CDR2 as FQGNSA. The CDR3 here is CASSSGAGGSYNEQFF. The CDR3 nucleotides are TGTGCCAGCAGCTCCGGGGCCGGGGGCTCTTACAATGAGCAGTTCTTC.

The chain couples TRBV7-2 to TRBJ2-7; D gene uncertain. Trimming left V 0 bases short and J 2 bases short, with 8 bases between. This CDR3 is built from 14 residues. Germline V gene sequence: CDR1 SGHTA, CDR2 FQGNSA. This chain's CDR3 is CASSLARSTYEQYF. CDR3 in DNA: TGTGCCAGCAGCTTAGCCAGAAGTACCTACGAGCAGTACTTC.

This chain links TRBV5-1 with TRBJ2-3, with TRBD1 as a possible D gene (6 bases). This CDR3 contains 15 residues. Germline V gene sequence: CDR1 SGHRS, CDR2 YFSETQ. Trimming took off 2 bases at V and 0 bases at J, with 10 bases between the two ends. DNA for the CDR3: TGCGCCAGCAGCTTCTGGGGGCCAAGCACAGATACGCAGTATTTT. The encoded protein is CASSFWGPSTDTQYF.

DNA for the CDR3: TGTGCCAGCAGTTACTCGGGGCAGGGGGGAACCTACGAGCAGTACTTC. It translates to CASSYSGQGGTYEQYF. This chain links TRBV6-5 with TRBJ2-7; possible D gene TRBD1, 7 bases. The CDR3 runs to 16 residues. Germline-derived CDR1 and CDR2 are MNHEY and SVGAGI. The V gene lost 0 bases and the J gene lost 2 bases, with 14 bases spanning the gap.

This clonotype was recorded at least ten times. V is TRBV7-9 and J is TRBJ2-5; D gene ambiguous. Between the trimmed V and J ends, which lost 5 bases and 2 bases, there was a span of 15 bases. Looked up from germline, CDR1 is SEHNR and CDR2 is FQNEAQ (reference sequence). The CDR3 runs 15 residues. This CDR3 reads CASSAGRQVQETQYF. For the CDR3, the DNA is TGTGCCAGCAGCGCTGGACGGCAGGTTCAAGAGACCCAGTACTTC.

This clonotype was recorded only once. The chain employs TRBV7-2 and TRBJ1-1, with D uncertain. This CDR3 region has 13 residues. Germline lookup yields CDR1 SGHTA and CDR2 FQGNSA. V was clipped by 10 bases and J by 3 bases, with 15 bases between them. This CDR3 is CAMSTRTYTEAFF. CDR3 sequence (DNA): TGTGCCATGAGCACAAGGACGTACACTGAAGCTTTCTTT.

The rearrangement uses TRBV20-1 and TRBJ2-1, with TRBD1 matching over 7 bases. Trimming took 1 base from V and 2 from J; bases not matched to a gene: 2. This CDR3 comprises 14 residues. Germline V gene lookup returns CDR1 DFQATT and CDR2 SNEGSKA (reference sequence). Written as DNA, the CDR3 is TGCAGTGCTAGAGGTCAGGGGGCCTACAATGAGCAGTTCTTC. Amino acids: CSARGQGAYNEQFF.

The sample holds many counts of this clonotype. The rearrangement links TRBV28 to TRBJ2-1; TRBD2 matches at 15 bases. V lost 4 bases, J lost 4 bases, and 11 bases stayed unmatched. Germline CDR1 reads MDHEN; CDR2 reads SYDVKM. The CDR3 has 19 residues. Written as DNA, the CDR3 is TGTGCCAGCAGTTCCCCCGGGACTAGCGGGAGGCGACTATACAATGAGCAGTTCTTC. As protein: CASSSPGTSGRRLYNEQFF.

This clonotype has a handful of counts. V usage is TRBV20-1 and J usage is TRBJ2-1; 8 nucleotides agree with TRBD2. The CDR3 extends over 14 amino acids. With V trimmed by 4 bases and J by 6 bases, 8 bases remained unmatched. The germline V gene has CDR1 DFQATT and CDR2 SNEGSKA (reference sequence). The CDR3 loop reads CSAKGTSFLNEQFF. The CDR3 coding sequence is TGCAGTGCTAAAGGGACTAGTTTTCTCAATGAGCAGTTCTTC.

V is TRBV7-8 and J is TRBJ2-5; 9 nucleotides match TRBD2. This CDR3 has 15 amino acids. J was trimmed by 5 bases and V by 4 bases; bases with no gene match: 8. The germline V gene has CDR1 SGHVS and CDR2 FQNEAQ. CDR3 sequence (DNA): TGTGCCAGCAGCTCGAGACTAGCGGAGGGCGAGACCCAGTACTTC. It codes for CASSSRLAEGETQYF. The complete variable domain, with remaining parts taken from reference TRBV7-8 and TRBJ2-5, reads GAGVSQSPRYKVAKRGQDVALRCDPISGHVSLFWYQQALGQGPEFLTYFQNEAQLDKSGLPSDRFFAERPEGSVSTLKIQRTQQEDSAVYLCASSSRLAEGETQYFGPGTRLLVL.

In DNA form, the CDR3 reads TGCGCCAGCAGCTTGGTGGGGGGAGGACAGGGCTCCTACAATGAGCAGTTCTTC. Protein: CASSLVGGGQGSYNEQFF. The chain uses TRBV5-1 and TRBJ2-1; 8 nucleotides agree with TRBD1. V gave up 0 bases and J gave up 0 bases; unmatched junction bases: 8. The CDR3 extends over 18 amino acids. CDR1 is SGHRS, CDR2 YFSETQ, per germline.

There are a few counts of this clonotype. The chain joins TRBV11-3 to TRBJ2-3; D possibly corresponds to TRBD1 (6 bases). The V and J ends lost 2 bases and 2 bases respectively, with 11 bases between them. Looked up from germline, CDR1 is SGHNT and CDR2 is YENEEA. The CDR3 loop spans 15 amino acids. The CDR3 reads CASSLLGQTTDTQYF. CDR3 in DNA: TGTGCCAGCAGCTTACTTGGACAGACCACAGATACGCAGTATTTT. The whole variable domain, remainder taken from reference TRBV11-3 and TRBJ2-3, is EAGVVQSPRYKIIEKKQPVAFWCNPISGHNTLYWYLQNLGQGPELLIRYENEEAVDDSQLPKDRFSAERLKGVDSTLKIQPAELGDSAVYLCASSLLGQTTDTQYFGPGTRLTVL.

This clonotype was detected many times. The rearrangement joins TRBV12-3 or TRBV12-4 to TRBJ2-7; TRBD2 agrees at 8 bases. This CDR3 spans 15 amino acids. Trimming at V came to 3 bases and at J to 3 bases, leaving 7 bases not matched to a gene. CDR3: CASSFQSGSIYEQYF. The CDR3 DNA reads TGTGCCAGCAGTTTTCAAAGCGGGAGCATCTACGAGCAGTACTTC.